The 22 T cell receptor beta chains below come from one sample, sequenced in a study of T cell changes during pregnancy in multiple sclerosis. The assay was immunoSEQ multiplex PCR, and TCRdb's table has in-frame clones only and misses some. The table includes 75,000 to 85,000 clones, 90% to 95% detected once. The sequencing used peripheral blood, collected in the second trimester of pregnancy. The receptors derive from a female donor with multiple sclerosis, enrolled in a pregnancy study.

This chain links TRBV2 with TRBJ2-2, with 10 nucleotides matching TRBD2. Trimming removed 3 bases from V and 7 bases from J; junction bases left unmatched: 5. Germline V gene lookup returns CDR1 SNHLY and CDR2 FYNNEI. This CDR3 is 15 amino acids long. As DNA, the CDR3 is TGTGCCAGCAGTGAGGGGGGACTAGCGAACGGGGAGCTGTTTTTT. Its protein is CASSEGGLANGELFF.

The chain recombines TRBV13 with TRBJ2-3, with TRBD2 identical over 8 bases. CDR1 PRHDT and CDR2 FYEKMQ come from the germline V gene (reference sequence). After removal of 4 bases from V and 6 bases from J, the junction contained 0 bases not matched to a gene. The CDR3 runs to 12 residues. In nucleotides, the CDR3 is TGTGCCAGCAGCTCGGGGGGGGATACGCAGTATTTT. Amino acid sequence: CASSSGGDTQYF.

V usage is TRBV19 and J usage is TRBJ1-1; 7 positions match TRBD1. Per germline, CDR1 LNHDA and CDR2 SQIVND (reference sequence). This CDR3 is 13 amino acids long. V lost 3 bases, J lost 6 bases, and 4 bases stayed unmatched. Here the CDR3 reads CASSIADRAEAFF. The CDR3 DNA reads as TGTGCCAGTAGTATCGCCGACAGGGCTGAAGCTTTCTTT. The full variable domain, completed using reference TRBV19 and TRBJ1-1, is DGGITQSPKYLFRKEGQNVTLSCEQNLNHDAMYWYRQDPGQGLRLIYYSQIVNDFQKGDIAEGYSVSREKKESFPLTVTSAQKNPTAFYLCASSIADRAEAFFGQGTRLTVV.

This clone was observed a handful of times. The chain is built from TRBV4-2 and TRBJ1-5; the match to TRBD1 covers 7 bases. The CDR3 is 17 residues long. From germline, CDR1 is LGHNA and CDR2 YNFKEQ. V shed 1 base, J shed 8 bases, and the junction held 14 bases outside the gene matches. CDR3 loop: CASSQVTGAGVSEPQHF. CDR3 coding DNA: TGTGCCAGCAGCCAAGTAACAGGGGCGGGCGTATCGGAGCCCCAGCATTTT.

V and J are TRBV5-4 and TRBJ2-7, with 9 bases that match TRBD1. Per germline, CDR1 SGHNT and CDR2 YYREEE (reference sequence). With V trimmed by 2 bases and J by 5 bases, 2 bases remained unmatched. The CDR3 sequence is 13 residues long. CDR3 DNA sequence: TGTGCCAGCAGCTTACAGGGGGCCCACGAGCAGTACTTC. It is translated as CASSLQGAHEQYF.

V is TRBV27 and J is TRBJ1-2; 8 bases are a match to TRBD1. The V segment lost 0 bases and the J segment 4 bases; nucleotides outside the gene matches: 4. The CDR3 consists of 15 residues. Germline V lookup: CDR1 MNHEY, CDR2 SMNVEV (reference sequence). CDR3 residues: CASSLSGQAFYGYTF. CDR3 sequence (DNA): TGTGCCAGCAGTTTATCGGGACAGGCCTTCTATGGCTACACCTTC.

Regarding this clone: Other DNA sequences within the sample encode an identical CDR3. For the CDR3, the DNA is TGTGCCAGCAGCGGACAGGGAGGCTACGAGCAGTACTTC. Protein sequence: CASSGQGGYEQYF. The gene calls are TRBV9 and TRBJ2-7, with D tentatively TRBD1 (7 bases). The V end was cut by 3 bases, the J end by 3 bases, with 10 bases between. Germline CDR1 and CDR2: SGDLS and YYNGEE. CDR3 length equals 13 residues.

The chain combines TRBV7-3 with TRBJ2-2; 7 bases are shared with TRBD1. V shed 5 bases and J 7 bases; nucleotides not matched to a gene: 10. This CDR3 has 15 amino acids. Germline lookup yields CDR1 SGHTA and CDR2 FQGTGA. DNA for the CDR3: TGTGCCAGCAGCCCCGCCGCGGCAGGGGGCGGGGAGCTGTTTTTT. It encodes CASSPAAAGGGELFF.

The rearrangement uses TRBV19 and TRBJ1-1, with D possibly being TRBD1 (5 bases). The V and J ends lost 10 bases and 0 bases respectively, with 12 bases between them. The CDR3 covers 13 residues. From germline, CDR1 is LNHDA and CDR2 SQIVND (reference sequence). CDR3 DNA: TGTGCCACCTCACAGGCCATGAACACTGAAGCTTTCTTT. It specifies CATSQAMNTEAFF.

This clone was seen a handful of times. V is TRBV2 and J is TRBJ1-1; D is ambiguous. The CDR3 covers 11 residues. CDR1 is SNHLY, CDR2 FYNNEI, per germline. The germline V and J ends were trimmed by 4 bases and 6 bases, with 6 bases remaining between them. The CDR3 DNA reads TGTGCCAGCAGTGGCGGCGCTGAAGCTTTCTTT. Amino acid sequence: CASSGGAEAFF.

J is TRBJ2-3 and V is TRBV5-1; D not certain. CDR1 is SGHRS and CDR2 is YFSETQ in the germline V gene. V was shortened by 3 bases and J by 1 base, with 3 bases between the two germline ends. This CDR3 spans 12 amino acids. CDR3 DNA sequence: TGCGCCAGCAGCTCAGGCACAGATACGCAGTATTTT. It is translated as CASSSGTDTQYF. Drawing the rest from reference TRBV5-1 and TRBJ2-3, the complete variable domain is KAGVTQTPRYLIKTRGQQVTLSCSPISGHRSVSWYQQTPGQGLQFLFEYFSETQRNKGNFPGRFSGRQFSNSRSEMNVSTLELGDSALYLCASSSGTDTQYFGPGTRLTVL.

This chain joins TRBV27 and TRBJ1-4, with TRBD1 identical over 7 bases. The CDR3 runs to 18 residues. J lost 3 bases, V lost 0 bases, and 10 bases had no gene match. The germline V gene has CDR1 MNHEY and CDR2 SMNVEV (reference sequence). CDR3 in amino acids: CASSLSKTGRMANEKLFF. For the CDR3, the DNA is TGTGCCAGCAGTTTATCGAAGACAGGGCGAATGGCTAATGAAAAACTGTTTTTT.

The V call is TRBV19, the J call TRBJ1-5; D is perhaps TRBD1 (6 bases). Germline CDR1 and CDR2: LNHDA and SQIVND (reference sequence). V was cut by 9 bases and J by 1 base, with 19 bases left in between. This CDR3 is built from 16 residues. The CDR3 spells CASRLGGAGSNQPQHF. The DNA for the CDR3 is TGTGCCAGCCGGTTAGGGGGGGCCGGCAGCAATCAGCCCCAGCATTTT.

This chain uses TRBV4-1 with TRBJ1-2; weak D call: TRBD1 (5 bases). The V end was cut by 0 bases, the J end by 4 bases, with 15 bases between. The CDR3 spans 16 residues. Germline V gene sequence: CDR1 MGHRA, CDR2 YSYEKL. The CDR3 DNA reads TGCGCCAGCAGCCAAGATTGGGGGGGGAGTTTCTATGGCTACACCTTC. Protein: CASSQDWGGSFYGYTF.

This clone was counted a single time. The genes are TRBV29-1 and TRBJ1-5; perhaps TRBD1 as D (6 bases). The CDR3 is 14 residues long. Deletions cut 8 bases from V and 1 base from J, with 15 bases between. Germline V CDR1 and CDR2: SQVTM, ANQGSEA. CDR3 coding DNA: TGCAGCCCCGCCGACAGGTTAAGCAATCAGCCCCAGCATTTT. It translates to CSPADRLSNQPQHF.

The CDR3 bases are TGTGCCAGTCGAGCGGGGGGGCGTAATGAGCAGTTCTTC. This sequence encodes CASRAGGRNEQFF. V usage is TRBV2 and J usage is TRBJ2-1, with 10 nucleotides matching TRBD2. The CDR3 totals 13 residues. J was trimmed by 7 bases and V by 9 bases; bases with no gene match: 6. Germline CDR1 reads SNHLY; CDR2 reads FYNNEI.

The genes are TRBV7-9 and TRBJ1-1; 8 positions match TRBD1. Germline CDR1 SEHNR, CDR2 FQNEAQ (reference sequence). With V trimmed by 4 bases and J by 5 bases, 6 bases remained unmatched. The length of the CDR3 is 14 residues. CDR3 sequence (DNA): TGTGCCAGCAGCTCCGGACAGGGTTGGACTGAAGCTTTCTTT. Protein sequence: CASSSGQGWTEAFF.

This rearrangement joins TRBV27 to TRBJ1-2; D gene ambiguous. Germline V gives CDR1 MNHEY, CDR2 SMNVEV (reference sequence). Trimming pared 9 bases from V and 5 bases from J, leaving 19 bases between. This CDR3 spans 14 amino acids. CDR3 loop: CASRRGAPTYGYTF. CDR3 bases: TGTGCCAGTCGTCGAGGCGCACCCACGTATGGCTACACCTTC.

The chain has TRBV5-4 and TRBJ2-3; tentatively, D is TRBD2 (6 bases). This CDR3 region has 13 residues. Trimming took off 4 bases at V and 2 bases at J, with 8 bases between the two ends. Germline V lookup: CDR1 SGHNT, CDR2 YYREEE (reference sequence). The CDR3 DNA reads TGTGCCAGCAGCGGGGGGTCCACAGATACGCAGTATTTT. It codes for CASSGGSTDTQYF. Full variable domain (rest looked up from reference TRBV5-4 and TRBJ2-3): ETGVTQSPTHLIKTRGQQVTLRCSSQSGHNTVSWYQQALGQGPQFIFQYYREEENGRGNFPPRFSGLQFPNYSSELNVNALELDDSALYLCASSGGSTDTQYFGPGTRLTVL.

The genes are TRBV29-1 and TRBJ1-2, with TRBD1 matching over 9 bases. Looked up from germline, CDR1 is SQVTM and CDR2 is ANQGSEA. The CDR3 sequence is 14 residues long. The V segment lost 7 bases and the J segment 12 bases; nucleotides outside the gene matches: 18. The CDR3 protein is CSARTQGAARRDTF. The CDR3 region has the DNA TGCAGCGCCCGAACACAGGGGGCAGCGCGTCGAGACACCTTC.

The chain joins TRBV6-1 to TRBJ1-1, with D maybe TRBD1 (5 bases). There are 13 residues in the CDR3. CDR1 and CDR2 (germline): MNHNS, SASEGT. The ends were cut back, 4 bases at V and 3 bases at J, with 9 bases in the middle. The CDR3 loop is CASSATVHTEAFF. The DNA for the CDR3 is TGTGCCAGCAGTGCGACAGTCCACACTGAAGCTTTCTTT.

The CDR3 DNA reads TGTGCCAGCAGCGGCATAATGACAGGGGGCTATGGCTACACCTTC. Residues: CASSGIMTGGYGYTF. The chain joins TRBV9 to TRBJ1-2; 9 nucleotides match TRBD1. Per germline, CDR1 SGDLS and CDR2 YYNGEE. The V gene end was trimmed by 3 bases and the J gene end by 4 bases; junction bases not matched to a gene: 7. This CDR3 comprises 15 residues.